This TCR beta chain was documented in a study of T cell changes during pregnancy in multiple sclerosis. In regard to this clone: A junction end diverges from the germline sequence, so it may reflect a read error.

Data came from immunoSEQ multiplex PCR; TCRdb stores just in-frame clones and leaves some out. The table has under 30,000 clones, approximately 86% seen once. The CDR3 sequence is 13 residues long. Per germline, CDR1 SGHNT and CDR2 YYREEE (reference sequence). The material sequenced was CD4+ T cells from peripheral blood mononuclear cells, taken in the first trimester of pregnancy. The chain couples TRBV5-4 to TRBJ2-2; TRBD2 matches at 11 bases. The source of this sequence is a female donor in good health, enrolled as a control in a pregnancy study. The CDR3 loop reads CEASGGLTGELFF. In nucleotides, the CDR3 is TGCGAGGCTAGCGGGGGGCTCACCGGGGAGCTGTTTTTT.